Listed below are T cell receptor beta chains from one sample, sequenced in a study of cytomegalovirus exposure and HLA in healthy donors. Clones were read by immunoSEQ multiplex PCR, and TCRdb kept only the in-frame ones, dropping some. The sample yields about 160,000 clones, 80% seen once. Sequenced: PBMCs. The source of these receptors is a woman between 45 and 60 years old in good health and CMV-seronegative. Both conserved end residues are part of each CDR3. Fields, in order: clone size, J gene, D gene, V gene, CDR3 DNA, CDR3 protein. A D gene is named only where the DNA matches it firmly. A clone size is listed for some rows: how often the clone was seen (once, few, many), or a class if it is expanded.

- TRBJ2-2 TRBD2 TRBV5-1 TGCGCCAGCAGCTTGTGGCTAGCGGGCCAAACCGGGGAGCTGTTTTTT CASSLWLAGQTGELFF
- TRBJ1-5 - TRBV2 TGTGCCAGCACAGGTACAGGGACGCCCCAGCATTTT CASTGTGTPQHF
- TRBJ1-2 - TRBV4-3 TGCGCCAGCAGCCAAGCACACCTCTATGGCTACACCTTC CASSQAHLYGYTF
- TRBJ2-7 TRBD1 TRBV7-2 TGTGCCAGCAGCCTTAGATCGGGGACAGGGAGGTACGAGCAGTACTTC CASSLRSGTGRYEQYF
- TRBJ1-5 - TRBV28 TGTGCCAGCACAAGCCCTGGGGAAGGAGGTTATCAGCCCCAGCATTTT CASTSPGEGGYQPQHF
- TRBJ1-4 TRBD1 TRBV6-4 TGTGCCAGCAGTTCCCTGAGGAGGCGGGACAGGGTATATGAAAAACTGTTTTTT CASSSLRRRDRVYEKLFF
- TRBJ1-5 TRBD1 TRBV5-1 TGCGCCAGCAGCCTACAGGGGGCCTCGAATCAGCCCCAGCATTTT CASSLQGASNQPQHF
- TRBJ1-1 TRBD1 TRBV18 TGTGCCAGCTCACCGACAGGGACCGGCACTGAAGCTTTCTTT CASSPTGTGTEAFF
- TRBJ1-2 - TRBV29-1 TGCAGCGTCGCGGCTTCTAACTATGGCTACACCTTC CSVAASNYGYTF
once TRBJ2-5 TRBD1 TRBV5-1 TGCGCCAGCAGCTTCCAGGGGGAGTGGCAGGCTACCCAGTACTTC CASSFQGEWQATQYF
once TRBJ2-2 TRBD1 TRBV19 TGTGCCAGTAGAGGGGACAGGGCCCACGGGGAGCTGTTTTTT CASRGDRAHGELFF
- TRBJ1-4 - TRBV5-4 TGTGCCAGCAGCCAGGAGGGGTCTGCTAATGAAAAACTGTTTTTT CASSQEGSANEKLFF
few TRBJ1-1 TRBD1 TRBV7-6 TGTGCCAGCAGCCATACGGGCAGGGGGCTTTTGGGCACTGAAGCTTTCTTT CASSHTGRGLLGTEAFF
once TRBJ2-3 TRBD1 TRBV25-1 TGTGCCAGTCGGGACAGCTTTCGCACAGATACGCAGTATTTT CASRDSFRTDTQYF
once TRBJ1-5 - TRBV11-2 TGTGCCAGCAGCTCCTTGGGGCGGATTAAGGGGCCCCAGCATTTT CASSSLGRIKGPQHF
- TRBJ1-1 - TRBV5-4 TGTGCCATCGGAGGGGCCGACACTGAAGCTTTCTTT CAIGGADTEAFF
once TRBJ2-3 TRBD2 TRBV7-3 TGTGCCAGCAGCTTATGGGCTAGCGGGAGCACAGATACGCAGTATTTT CASSLWASGSTDTQYF
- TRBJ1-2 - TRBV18 TGTGCCAGCTCACCCGATACCAGTTTTACCAATGGCTACACCTTC CASSPDTSFTNGYTF
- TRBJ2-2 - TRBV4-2 TGTGCCAGCAGCCGAGCCTCCGAGGGAGACCACACCGGGGAGCTGTTTTTT CASSRASEGDHTGELFF
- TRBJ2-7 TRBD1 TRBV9 TGTGCCAGCAGCCCCGGGACAGTCTCCTACGAGCAGTACTTC CASSPGTVSYEQYF
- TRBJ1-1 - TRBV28 TGTGCCAGCAGTTTAGGCAGGGTCGGGACTGAAGCTTTCTTT CASSLGRVGTEAFF
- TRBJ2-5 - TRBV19 TGTGCCAGTAGACAGGCCTCCCAAGAGACCCAGTACTTC CASRQASQETQYF
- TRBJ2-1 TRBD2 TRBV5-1 TGCGCCAGCAGTCTTAGCGGGGGGGCTGATCTGAATGAGCAGTTCTTC CASSLSGGADLNEQFF
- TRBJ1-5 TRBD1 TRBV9 TGTGCCAGCAGCCGTACAGGGGATAAGGGCAATCAGCCCCAGCATTTT CASSRTGDKGNQPQHF
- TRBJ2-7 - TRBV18 TGTGCCAGCTCACCACGGGGGGCTAGCGGAACCTACGAGCAGTACTTC CASSPRGASGTYEQYF
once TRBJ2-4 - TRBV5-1 TGCGCCAGCAGCTTGCCAGATTATATTCAGTACTTC CASSLPDYIQYF
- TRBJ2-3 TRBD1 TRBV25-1 TGTGCCAGCTCAGGGGGACAGGGGTTGCCAGATACGCAGTATTTT CASSGGQGLPDTQYF
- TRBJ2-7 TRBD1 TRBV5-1 TGCGCCAGCAGCTTGGCCCTGACAGGGAAATCCTACGAGCAGTACTTC CASSLALTGKSYEQYF
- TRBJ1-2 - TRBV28 TGTGCCAGCAGTTTAGGGCCCCTGAGGGATGGCTACACCTTC CASSLGPLRDGYTF
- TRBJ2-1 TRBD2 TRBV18 TGTGCCAGCTCACAAACGAGCGGGAGAGCGTACAATGAGCAGTTCTTC CASSQTSGRAYNEQFF
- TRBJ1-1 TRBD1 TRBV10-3 TGTGCCATCACGGGGACTCAGGGGGCTAGAACTGAAGCTTTCTTT CAITGTQGARTEAFF